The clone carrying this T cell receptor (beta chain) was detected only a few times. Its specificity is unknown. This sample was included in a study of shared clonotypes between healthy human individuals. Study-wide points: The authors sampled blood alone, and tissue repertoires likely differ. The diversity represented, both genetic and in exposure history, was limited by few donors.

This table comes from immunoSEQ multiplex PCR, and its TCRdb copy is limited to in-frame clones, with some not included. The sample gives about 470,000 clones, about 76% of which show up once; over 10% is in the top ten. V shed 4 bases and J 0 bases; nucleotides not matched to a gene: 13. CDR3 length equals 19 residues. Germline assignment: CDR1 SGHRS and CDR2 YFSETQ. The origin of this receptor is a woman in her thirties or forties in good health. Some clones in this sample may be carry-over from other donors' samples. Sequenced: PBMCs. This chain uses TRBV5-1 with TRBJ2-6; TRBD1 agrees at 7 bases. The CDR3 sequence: CASSKTSRDRLSGANVLTF. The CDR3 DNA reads TGCGCCAGCAGCAAAACTTCCCGGGACAGACTCTCTGGGGCCAACGTCCTGACTTTC.